This T cell receptor (beta chain) was obtained from a study of blood T cells in healthy people across ages. Findings of the study overall: PBMC samples, being unsorted, prevented any conclusive comparison of naive and antigen-experienced cells.

CDR1 SGHAT and CDR2 FQNNGV come from the germline V gene. Trimming stripped 5 bases from V and 0 bases from J, with 17 bases between. The CDR3 sequence is 17 residues long. Through a sample-barcoded 5' primer and a J-beta primer mix, a second PCR was run for roughly 6 to 12 cycles. Using its own MiXCR run on the 5' RACE reads, TCRdb lists one record per CDR3 protein. The sample comprises about 800,000 distinct CDR3 sequences, about 62% of which are singletons, and roughly 22% rests with the top ten. Worth noting for this clonotype: Its antigen is as yet unknown.

In terms of origin and age, donors were healthy Caucasian individuals from Russia aged roughly 6 to 100. Extraction yielded at least 6 micrograms of total RNA per sample. The chain employs TRBV11-2 and TRBJ2-1; D could derive from TRBD1 or TRBD2 (5 bases each). The source of this sequence is a man aged 25-45 years in good health. The sequenced sample was blood. CDR3 amino acids: CASSHLVGPSSYNEQFF. Here the CDR3 DNA reads TGTGCCAGCAGCCACCTTGTGGGACCAAGCTCCTACAATGAGCAGTTCTTC.